This TCR beta chain was captured by sequencing in a study of T cell responses to AZD1222 COVID-19 vaccine. Study-wide findings and caveats: Clonal diversity may have been underestimated in mostly white British donors. Baseline seropositives among AZD1222 recipients totaled only five or six. Elevations in Spike-specific TCR breadth and depth followed administration of two AZD1222 doses.

Assay: immunoSEQ multiplex PCR; the TCRdb copy retains only in-frame clones and omits some. The sample includes some 180,000 clones, around nine tenths of them seen just once. V shed 5 bases and J 3 bases; nucleotides not matched to a gene: 6. Germline-derived CDR1 and CDR2 are MDHEN and SYDVKM. There are 14 residues in the CDR3. Concerning this clone: Its antigen is not identified.

The analysis combined second doses at about 4 or about 12 weeks. The V gene is TRBV28, the J gene TRBJ1-2, with 7 bases fitting TRBD1. This specimen consisted of peripheral blood, obtained 28 days after the second AZD1222 dose. The receptor comes from an adult who received the AZD1222 COVID-19 vaccine. CDR3 DNA sequence: TGTGCCAGCAGTCAAGACAGGGTTGACTATGGCTACACCTTC. The encoded protein is CASSQDRVDYGYTF.